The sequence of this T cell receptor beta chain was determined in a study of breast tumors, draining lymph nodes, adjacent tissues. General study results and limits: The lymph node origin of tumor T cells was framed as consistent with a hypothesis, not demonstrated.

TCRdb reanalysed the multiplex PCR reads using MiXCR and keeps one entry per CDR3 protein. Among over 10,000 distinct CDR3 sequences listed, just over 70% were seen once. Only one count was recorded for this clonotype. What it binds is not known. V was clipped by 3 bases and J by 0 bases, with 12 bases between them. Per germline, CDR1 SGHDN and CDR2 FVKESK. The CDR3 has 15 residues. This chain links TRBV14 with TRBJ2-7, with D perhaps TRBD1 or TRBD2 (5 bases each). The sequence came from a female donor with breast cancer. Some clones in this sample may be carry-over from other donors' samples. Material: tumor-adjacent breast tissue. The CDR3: CASSQGTASSYEQYF. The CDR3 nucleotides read TGTGCCAGCAGCCAGGGGACGGCCAGCTCCTACGAGCAGTACTTC.